This entry is about one T cell receptor beta chain. CDR3 size: 15 residues. V lost 0 bases to trimming and J lost 3 bases; unmatched junction nucleotides: 1. Germline assignment: CDR1 SGHTA and CDR2 FQGNSA. The protocol was immunoSEQ multiplex PCR, while the TCRdb copy is restricted to in-frame clones and leaves out a portion. The sample contains over a million clones, 95% to 97% of which appear only once. These data come from a study of shared clonotypes between healthy human individuals. The sequence derives from a man aged 30 to 45 in good health. Input material: naive CD4+ T cells sorted from blood. Subset noted: CD45RA+ positively selected. The chain combines TRBV7-2 with TRBJ2-1; 8 nucleotides line up with TRBD2. The CDR3 sequence is CASSLAAGGYNEQFF. The DNA of the CDR3 is TGTGCCAGCAGCTTAGCGGCGGGGGGCTACAATGAGCAGTTCTTC.